The text below deals with one T cell receptor beta chain. No cognate antigen has been identified for it. No base quality information exists; no much larger clone differs at one position. The CDR3, from cysteine to phenylalanine, totals 15 residues. The kept DNA is CDR3 alone, 45 bases in frame from the first base. Between the V and J ends, shortened by 3 bases and 3 bases respectively, the junction contains 15 bases. Taken from the germline V gene (reference sequence), the CDR1 and CDR2 loops are DFQATT and SNEGSKA. Read against the paper, the sample's time point label means: newly diagnosed GD, antithyroid drugs for less than 3 months. For both TCR sequencing and RNA sequencing, RNA was extracted from PBMCs in TRIzol. The diagnosis of Graves' disease was made according to American Thyroid Association guidelines. Recruitment of patients was carried out at an endocrinology department in Xi'an, China. Each patient gave around 9 milliliters of peripheral blood, collected in an EDTA anticoagulant tube. Ficoll Paque Plus density gradient separation was used to isolate PBMCs, and no further T cell sorting was done. RNA quality was checked with an Agilent 2100 Bioanalyzer and agarose gel, and concentration with a NanoDrop 2000.

These data are taken from a study of regulatory T cells in long-lasting Graves disease listed by TCRdb under 2021. Looking at the study overall: Antithyroid drugs had been taken for less than 3 months by newly diagnosed Graves' disease patients. Persistent Graves' disease patients were compared with newly diagnosed Graves' disease patients by peripheral blood TCR sequencing and RNA sequencing. A total of around 35 samples underwent TCR sequencing, from around 13 patients with persistent Graves' disease and about 20 patients with newly diagnosed Graves' disease. The study was registered as a clinical trial and conducted in China. General conclusions and limits of the study: The authors acknowledged the small sample size as a limitation that may reduce accuracy. Peripheral blood alone was examined, since thyroid tissue, which constituted the primary lesion, could not be accessed. Sequencing and analysis were limited to the TCR beta chain. TRBV28, TRBJ1-2 and TRBJ2-5 were preferentially used in persistent disease, while TRBV20-1 and TRBJ2-1 were favored in newly diagnosed disease. Persistent patients shared more public clonotypes among themselves (around 3,000) than newly diagnosed patients did (more than 950). Persistent Graves' disease patients showed lower TCR Shannon entropy and fewer highly expanded clones than newly diagnosed patients, suggesting clonal expansion.

Libraries came from multiplex PCR. Sequencer: Illumina HiSeq 4000. iRepertoire HTBI primers and Arm-PCR amplification of CDR3 regions were used to construct TCR beta libraries. Before sequencing, the PCR products underwent gel purification. Under the source paper's analysis protocol: Gene usage analysis of CDR3 amino acid clonotypes relied on the 55 to 80 TRBV and 15 or so TRBJ segments identified across samples. Filtered high-quality paired reads were merged into contigs using COPE and FqMerger. BLAST was used to align contigs to the IMGT TRBV, TRBD and TRBJ reference genes, and CDR3 was defined following IMGT. Clonotypes above 0.1% frequency were classified as highly expanded clones. Shannon entropy served as the measure of repertoire diversity, while the Gini coefficient captured V-J evenness. A clonotype found in more than one individual was treated as public. In-frame beta chains were kept once TCRdb had trimmed the public reads at Q25 with fastp and called clones with MiXCR. All rows with the same CDR3 protein become a single entry with the most common DNA and genes. The V and J calls reflect TCRdb's pipeline rather than the authors' work. For this sample the table gives about 360,000 distinct CDR3 sequences, of which about a sixth were detected only once. The ten most abundant clones make up roughly a fifth of the sample.

This sample was shared with a second study, whose subject was T cells in Graves' hyperthyroidism and ophthalmopathy. That second report states: Stable Graves' hyperthyroidism was defined as the absence of progression to ophthalmopathy over 18 months of follow-up. The hyperthyroidism patients were between 18 and 65 years old and newly diagnosed, with a disease duration of less than 2 months. Exclusion was applied to patients with uncontrolled infections, other autoimmune diseases, pregnancy or lactation. Clinical symptoms, serum thyroxine and TRAb, thyroid ultrasound, and orbital computed tomography formed the basis for the diagnoses. A first-round RT-PCR of the TCR CDR3 used the HTBI primer set with the Qiagen OneStep RT-PCR kit. Blood samples also contained most of the expanded thyroid clonotypes (frequency above 0.001), which suggests that blood repertoires may reflect thyroid immune responses. Ophthalmopathy was separated from stable hyperthyroidism by a 13 V-J signature model, with around 90% sensitivity and about 81% specificity obtained in cross-validation and 80%/75% obtained in testing. During validation, the model predicted progression to ophthalmopathy a median of roughly 7.1 months ahead of onset, with around 71% sensitivity and 72% to 80% specificity. To identify distinguishing TCR V-J signatures, a discovery cohort of about 100 patients was used, comprising 40 to 45 with Graves' ophthalmopathy and under 60 with stable Graves' hyperthyroidism. An independent validation cohort of about 19 hyperthyroidism patients and 15 or so patients who later progressed to ophthalmopathy tested prospective prediction of ophthalmopathy. The roughly 91 discovery patients were randomly divided into training and test sets at a 7:3 ratio. Thyroid tissue and blood T-cell repertoires from about six Graves' hyperthyroidism patients were also compared in the study. Following sampling, methimazole starting at 30 mg daily was given to hyperthyroidism patients, and high-dose intravenous methylprednisolone was given to ophthalmopathy patients. A second multiplex PCR round built the libraries, followed by size selection and purification. Sequencing of the libraries was done on an Illumina HiSeq2000 using paired-end 100 bp reads. SOAPnuke was used to process the raw data, with reads discarded if the reads contained adapters or uncalled bases, had a mean Phred below 15, or lacked an exact constant-primer or identifier match. COPE v1.2.5 was used to merge the high-quality paired reads, and each unique nucleotide sequence was defined as a clonotype. MiTCR v1.1 was used to align clonotypes to the IMGT TRBV, TRBD and TRBJ reference segments. Analysis was restricted to V-J combinations with a frequency above 0.0001, which covered roughly 99% of repertoires. A TCS score was defined as the ratio between F50 (clonal expansion) and ExV (chaos), using BLOSUM62-based TCRdist between CDR3 peptides within each V-J. Welch's t-statistics and random forest reduced just over 500 V-J features to roughly 13, which were used in a naive Bayes classifier (R e1071). Sample size was not statistically predetermined, and blinding of investigators to group allocation was not performed. The paper describes TCR Vbeta CDR3 sequencing of about 140 peripheral blood samples, made up of roughly 40 ophthalmopathy patients, some 80 hyperthyroidism patients and 17 progressor patients.

The sequence was obtained from a woman aged 18-29 years with Graves disease. Donor details come from another sample of the same person, matched by shared clones. Here the sequenced sample was peripheral blood mononuclear cells (PBMCs), taken at new diagnosis, from a patient treated with antithyroid drugs. The chain was built from TRBV20-1 and TRBJ2-1; TRBD1 is a possible D gene, resting on 5 matching bases. This receptor carries the CDR3 CSASDRWGNYNEQFF. The base sequence is TGCAGTGCTAGTGACAGATGGGGAAACTACAATGAGCAGTTCTTC.